What follows is one TCR beta chain and its context. CD45RA+ naive and CD45RA-negative memory subsets were separated from CD4+ cells. The length of the CDR3 is 16 residues. V lost 4 bases to trimming and J lost 5 bases; unmatched junction nucleotides: 8. Germline V gene data show CDR1 as SGHVS and CDR2 as FNYEAQ. Every immunoSEQ plate was one replicate of a subset's evenly spread DNA. The method was immunoSEQ multiplex PCR; TCRdb's version includes in-frame clones alone and lacks a portion of them. This table holds approximately 2,300,000 clones, roughly 90% found once. The entry originates in a study of shared clonotypes between healthy human individuals. Study in general: Per donor, CD8 memory used one plate, CD8 naive used two, CD4 memory used three and CD4 naive used three.

The source is a man aged 18 to 30 in good health. Some clones in this sample may be carry-over from other donors' samples. Sequenced sample: naive CD4+ T cells from PBMCs. Specified subset: CD45RA+ positively selected. The genes are TRBV7-6 and TRBJ2-3, with 11 nucleotides matching TRBD2. CDR3 sequence reads: CASSSLAGGVVDTQYF. The CDR3 nucleotides read TGTGCCAGCAGCTCCTTAGCGGGAGGGGTTGTAGATACGCAGTATTTT.